The T cell receptor beta chain described here comes from a study of blood T cell repertoires in COVID-19. The length of the CDR3 is 11 residues. CDR1 and CDR2 from the germline V gene are LNHDA and SQIVND (reference sequence). V lost 5 bases and J lost 6, with 7 bases in between. Only in-frame clones appear in the TCRdb table, and some are missing; sequencing was by immunoSEQ multiplex PCR. The sample carries over 300,000 clones, approximately 87% recorded once. This TCR came from a woman in her 30s with acute COVID-19. The chain carries TRBV19 and TRBJ1-2; D not resolved. Specimen: PBMCs or T cells enriched from blood (not recorded which). CDR3 bases: TGTGCCAGTAGTCCCGGGGATGGCTACACCTTC. Translated: CASSPGDGYTF.